This T cell receptor beta chain derives from a study of blood T cell repertoires in COVID-19. Study information: Donors in the United States, Italy and Spain gave samples during acute or convalescent COVID-19. The analysed material was cDNA or gDNA that came from T cells, B-cell-depleted T cells, or PBMCs.

Clones were read by immunoSEQ multiplex PCR, and TCRdb kept only the in-frame ones, dropping some. The sample has over 200,000 clones; approximately 90% are singletons. This clone was detected a few times. After removal of 5 bases from V and 0 bases from J, the junction contained 10 bases not matched to a gene. The CDR3 sequence is 19 residues long. Germline values: CDR1 SGHTA, CDR2 FQGNSA. The chain employs TRBV7-2 and TRBJ2-5, with 15 bases identical to TRBD2. Sequencing was done on a sample of peripheral blood. The receptor was isolated from a man aged 25-40 years with acute or convalescent COVID-19. The CDR3 coding sequence is TGTGCCAGCAGCAAGCGAGGACTAGCGGGAGGGAGAAACCAAGAGACCCAGTACTTC. Translation: CASSKRGLAGGRNQETQYF.